One sample yielded the 18 T cell receptor beta chains listed below, sequenced in a study. Cells sorted as Tregs were CD4+, CD25+ and CD127-/low. TCRdb fed the 5' RACE reads into MiXCR, producing one record per CDR3 protein. The data hold 55,000 or so distinct CDR3 sequences, with less than 25% observed a single time. What was sequenced was tumor-infiltrating Tregs sorted from the breast tumor. Receptors were obtained from a female donor with breast cancer.

This clonotype has more than one count but fewer than ten. The V call is TRBV20-1, the J call TRBJ2-5; D not certain. Trimming removed 6 bases at V and 4 bases at J, with 18 bases between. The CDR3 extends over 14 amino acids. CDR1 is DFQATT, CDR2 SNEGSKA, per germline (reference sequence). CDR3 region: CSAMTGPGGETQYF. In DNA, the CDR3 is TGCAGTGCCATGACTGGGCCGGGTGGAGAGACCCAGTACTTC.

This chain uses TRBV6-2 or TRBV6-3 with TRBJ2-3, with D hard to call. The CDR3 is 11 residues long. V was pared by 7 bases and J by 4 bases, with 6 bases between. Germline V gives CDR1 MNHEY, CDR2 SVGEGT. The CDR3 loop is CASIGADTQYF. CDR3 nucleotide sequence: TGTGCCAGCATTGGAGCAGATACGCAGTATTTT.

The chain links TRBV4-2 to TRBJ2-1; possibly TRBD2 for D (5 bases). This CDR3 region has 12 residues. Germline V gives CDR1 LGHNA, CDR2 YNFKEQ. With 1 base removed from V and 7 bases from J, the gap between germline ends came to 5 bases. CDR3 protein: CASSQGGNEQFF. In DNA, the CDR3 is TGTGCCAGCAGCCAAGGAGGGAATGAGCAGTTCTTC.

This clonotype counts as medium-sized. The chain employs TRBV7-3 and TRBJ2-5, with D tentatively TRBD2 (6 bases). Per germline, CDR1 SGHTA and CDR2 FQGTGA. This CDR3 has 12 residues. V was clipped by 4 bases and J by 5 bases, with 8 bases between them. This CDR3 reads CASSSSGETQYF. CDR3 sequence (DNA): TGTGCCAGCAGCTCGAGCGGGGAGACCCAGTACTTC.

This clonotype was counted a few times. V and J are TRBV9 and TRBJ2-5, with TRBD2 identical over 7 bases. Germline V gives CDR1 SGDLS, CDR2 YYNGEE. Unmatched junction bases numbered 4, after V lost 2 bases and J lost 0 bases. The CDR3 loop spans 15 amino acids. The CDR3 bases are TGTGCCAGCAGCGTGCAAGCGGGGAACCAAGAGACCCAGTACTTC. Translation gives CASSVQAGNQETQYF.

The chain links TRBV5-1 to TRBJ2-7; 7 nucleotides line up with TRBD1. The CDR3 runs to 14 residues. Germline assignment: CDR1 SGHRS and CDR2 YFSETQ. V lost 5 bases and J lost 3; bases outside the gene matches: 8. CDR3 sequence (DNA): TGCGCCAGCAGTCTGACAGGGCTTGACTACGAGCAGTACTTC. Translated, it gives CASSLTGLDYEQYF.

This clonotype was seen only a few times. The chain uses TRBV4-3 and TRBJ1-6; 7 bases are a match to TRBD1. Trimming cost V 1 base and J 13 bases; bases outside gene matches: 10. Germline V gene lookup returns CDR1 LGHNA and CDR2 YSLEER. The CDR3 sequence is 15 residues long. CDR3 in amino acids: CASSQAGQASGPLHF. CDR3 coding DNA: TGCGCCAGCAGCCAAGCCGGACAGGCCTCGGGGCCCCTCCACTTT.

V is TRBV4-1 and J is TRBJ2-1; D unresolved. The CDR3 runs to 14 residues. CDR1 is MGHRA and CDR2 is YSYEKL in the germline V gene. V lost 1 base and J lost 0, with 4 bases in between. The CDR3 is CASSQGSSYNEQFF. The CDR3 coding sequence is TGCGCCAGCAGCCAAGGCAGCTCCTACAATGAGCAGTTCTTC.

This clonotype has a handful of counts. This sequence joins TRBV24-1 and TRBJ1-2, with 10 bases matching TRBD1. With V trimmed by 3 bases and J by 3 bases, 6 bases remained unmatched. The length of the CDR3 is 16 residues. Germline V gives CDR1 KGHDR, CDR2 SFDVKD. The CDR3 is CATSDPPGQGHYGYTF. CDR3 sequence (DNA): TGTGCCACCAGTGATCCACCGGGACAGGGGCACTATGGCTACACCTTC.

This clonotype was counted only a few times. V usage is TRBV29-1 and J usage is TRBJ2-5; no firm D call. V lost 4 bases and J 4 bases, leaving 7 bases between the germline ends. The CDR3 spans 11 residues. The germline CDR1 and CDR2 sequences are SQVTM and ANQGSEA. CDR3 protein: CSVGSAETQYF. DNA for the CDR3: TGCAGCGTTGGATCAGCAGAGACCCAGTACTTC.

The table lists this clonotype with many counts. One junction end does not reproduce the germline sequence, and a read error may be involved. The J gene is TRBJ2-5, the V gene TRBV5-1; possible D gene TRBD2, 6 bases. The CDR3 totals 14 residues. Germline V gene lookup returns CDR1 SGHRS and CDR2 YFSETQ. CDR3 region: CASSLAGGQVTQYF. The CDR3 DNA reads as TGCGCCAGCAGCTTGGCCGGAGGGCAAGTGACCCAGTACTTC.

Turning to this clonotype: This likely comes from a read error, as the CDR3 has no conserved phenylalanine or tryptophan at its end. The rearrangement joins TRBV11-2 to TRBJ1-3; D not certain. From germline, CDR1 is SGHAT and CDR2 FQNNGV. This CDR3 has 13 residues. The ends were cut back, 3 bases at V and 4 bases at J, with 7 bases in the middle. The CDR3 DNA is TGTGCCAGCAGCTTCGCGTGGGGAAACACCATATATCTT. As protein: CASSFAWGNTIYL.

The chain combines TRBV20-1 with TRBJ2-3; TRBD1 matches 7 bases. With V trimmed by 2 bases and J by 1 base, 3 bases remained unmatched. This CDR3 is built from 14 residues. Germline CDR1 DFQATT, CDR2 SNEGSKA (reference sequence). This chain's CDR3 is CSARNRGRTDTQYF. CDR3 DNA sequence: TGCAGTGCTAGAAACAGGGGCCGCACAGATACGCAGTATTTT.

Notes on this clonotype: This clone may be a read error of a much larger clone one base away. The chain has TRBV12-3 or TRBV12-4 and TRBJ2-3; perhaps TRBD2 as D (5 bases). This CDR3 is 16 amino acids long. CDR3 nucleotides: TGTTCCAGCAGTTTTCGGGATTTCGTAGTAACAGATACGCAGTATTTT. Protein product: CSSSFRDFVVTDTQYF.

V and J are TRBV5-1 and TRBJ2-7; D is uncertain. CDR1 SGHRS and CDR2 YFSETQ come from the germline V gene. This CDR3 region has 16 residues. The germline V and J ends were trimmed by 1 base and 2 bases, with 16 bases remaining between them. The CDR3 sequence: CASSLTRPPGPYEQYF. CDR3 nucleotides: TGCGCCAGCAGCTTGACAAGACCACCCGGACCCTACGAGCAGTACTTC. Drawing the rest from reference TRBV5-1 and TRBJ2-7, the complete variable domain is KAGVTQTPRYLIKTRGQQVTLSCSPISGHRSVSWYQQTPGQGLQFLFEYFSETQRNKGNFPGRFSGRQFSNSRSEMNVSTLELGDSALYLCASSLTRPPGPYEQYFGPGTRLTVT.

In the case of this clonotype: A much bigger clone sits one base away, suggesting this may be a read error. The chain uses TRBV7-2 and TRBJ1-2; no firm D call. Trimming left V 1 base short and J 8 bases short, with 8 bases between. Germline V gene lookup returns CDR1 SGHTA and CDR2 FQGNSA. The CDR3 extends over 12 amino acids. CDR3 DNA sequence: TGTGCCAGCAGCTTAGGACTGTTCGGCTACACCTTC. Its protein product is CASSLGLFGYTF.

The rearrangement links TRBV28 to TRBJ1-1; perhaps TRBD1 as D (6 bases). The CDR3 is made up of 13 amino acids. The germline gives CDR1 MDHEN, CDR2 SYDVKM. The germline V and J ends were trimmed by 5 bases and 5 bases, with 12 bases remaining between them. CDR3 in amino acids: CASSLQGWTEAFF. The CDR3 DNA sequence: TGTGCCAGCAGTCTACAGGGTTGGACTGAAGCTTTCTTT.

CDR3 protein: CATSAAPGGSYNEQFF. The CDR3 DNA follows: TGTGCCACCAGTGCGGCGCCGGGAGGGTCCTACAATGAGCAGTTCTTC. The gene calls are TRBV24-1 and TRBJ2-1, with TRBD2 identical over 8 bases. There are 16 residues in the CDR3. V shed 5 bases and J 1 base; nucleotides not matched to a gene: 6. Germline values: CDR1 KGHDR, CDR2 SFDVKD.